One sample yielded the 28 T cell receptor beta chains listed below, sequenced in a study of Graves' ophthalmopathy and Graves' hyperthyroidism. RNA transcripts were the source from which TCR beta CDR3 regions were amplified. Investigators did first-round RT-PCR with HTBI primers, then second-round multiplex PCR. TCRdb redid the calling of the multiplex PCR reads with MiXCR, one entry per CDR3 protein. The data hold hundreds of thousands of distinct CDR3 sequences, with approximately 40% observed a single time. Input material: peripheral blood. The receptors shown here come from an adult man with Graves' ophthalmopathy.

The chain is built from TRBV10-3 and TRBJ2-3; 10 bases match TRBD1. Trimming removed 2 bases from V and 2 bases from J; junction bases left unmatched: 1. Germline V CDR1 and CDR2: ENHRY, SYGVKD. This CDR3 is built from 15 residues. In DNA form, the CDR3 reads TGTGCCATCAGTGAGGGGACAGGGGACACAGATACGCAGTATTTT. As protein: CAISEGTGDTDTQYF.

Only a few counts were recorded for this clonotype. This chain joins TRBV7-2 and TRBJ2-7, with 7 bases identical to TRBD1. This CDR3 is built from 13 residues. The trim removed 4 bases at V and 2 bases at J, leaving 2 bases unmatched. The germline V gene has CDR1 SGHTA and CDR2 FQGNSA. CDR3 sequence reads: CASSWDSPYEQYF. CDR3 DNA: TGTGCCAGCAGCTGGGACAGCCCCTACGAGCAGTACTTC.

V is TRBV12-3 or TRBV12-4 and J is TRBJ2-5; no clear D. The CDR3 loop spans 12 amino acids. Trimming took 3 bases from V and 4 from J, leaving 6 bases between them. The CDR3 loop is CASSLWGETQYF. DNA of the CDR3: TGTGCCAGCAGTTTGTGGGGAGAGACCCAGTACTTC.

The chain links TRBV6-5 to TRBJ1-1; D call uncertain. The CDR3 spans 15 residues. Trimming shortened V by 6 bases and J by 1 base, and 15 bases separated the two germline ends. Germline assignment: CDR1 MNHEY and CDR2 SVGAGI. CDR3 region: CASSLGFLRNTEAFF. DNA for the CDR3: TGTGCCAGCAGCCTAGGGTTTCTCAGGAACACTGAAGCTTTCTTT.

This clonotype was counted at least ten times. J is TRBJ2-5 and V is TRBV10-2; TRBD2 aligns across 10 bases. Germline-derived CDR1 and CDR2 are WSHSY and SAAADI. This CDR3 contains 14 residues. Unmatched junction bases numbered 5, after V lost 4 bases and J lost 6 bases. The CDR3 protein is CASSASSGSQTQYF. The DNA of the CDR3 is TGCGCCAGCAGTGCGTCTAGCGGGAGTCAGACCCAGTACTTC.

The gene calls are TRBV14 and TRBJ2-5, with TRBD2 matching over 7 bases. The CDR3 sequence is 14 residues long. V lost 8 bases to trimming and J lost 0 bases; unmatched junction nucleotides: 6. Germline V lookup: CDR1 SGHDN, CDR2 FVKESK. This chain's CDR3 is CASQKLANQETQYF. CDR3 bases: TGTGCCAGCCAAAAACTAGCGAACCAAGAGACCCAGTACTTC.

This clonotype occurred once. The chain has TRBV24-1 and TRBJ2-3; TRBD2 matches 12 bases. Germline assignment: CDR1 KGHDR and CDR2 SFDVKD. The CDR3 length is 17 residues. V dropped 3 bases and J dropped 4; count of bases not matched to a gene: 7. The CDR3 reads CATSDTTSGGRADTQYF. CDR3 nucleotides: TGTGCCACCAGTGATACAACTAGCGGGGGGCGCGCAGATACGCAGTATTTT.

A remark on this clonotype: This may stem from a read error, because a much larger clone lies one nucleotide away. The chain carries TRBV2 and TRBJ1-2; D possibly corresponds to TRBD1 (5 bases). Germline-derived CDR1 and CDR2 are SNHLY and FYNNEI. CDR3 length: 12 residues. The CDR3 region is CAISGGNYGYTF. For the CDR3, the DNA is TGTGCCATCAGTGGGGGGAACTATGGCTACACCTTC.

This clonotype was counted only a few times. V gene TRBV29-1 combines with J gene TRBJ2-5; 8 bases fit TRBD2. Germline V CDR1 and CDR2: SQVTM, ANQGSEA. V shed 7 bases and J 5 bases; nucleotides not matched to a gene: 12. The CDR3 consists of 14 residues. The CDR3 DNA reads TGCAGCGGATCACTAGCGGAGGGCTCTGAGACCCAGTACTTC. Translated: CSGSLAEGSETQYF.

In nucleotides, the CDR3 is TGTGCCAGCAGCTCTCGACACCGCACTGAAGCTTTCTTT. This translates into CASSSRHRTEAFF. The chain uses TRBV2 and TRBJ1-1; the D is unclear. The CDR3 runs 13 residues. The V end was cut by 6 bases, the J end by 4 bases, with 12 bases between. Germline V gives CDR1 SNHLY, CDR2 FYNNEI.

This clonotype has more than one count but fewer than ten. The rearrangement joins TRBV10-3 to TRBJ1-2; 7 positions match TRBD1. Germline lookup yields CDR1 ENHRY and CDR2 SYGVKD. Trimming removed 10 bases from V and 0 bases from J; junction bases left unmatched: 8. The CDR3 is made up of 14 amino acids. The CDR3 sequence is CASGTARPNYGYTF. The CDR3 DNA is TGTGCCAGCGGGACAGCTAGACCTAACTATGGCTACACCTTC.

To note about this clonotype: This may be a read error, as it is one base from a much larger clone. The chain uses TRBV4-3 and TRBJ2-5, with a possible D match to TRBD2 (6 bases). Germline-derived CDR1 and CDR2 are LGHNA and YSLEER. The CDR3 spans 14 residues. V was clipped by 1 base and J by 1 base, with 7 bases between them. The chain's CDR3 is CASSQAAGQETQYF. CDR3 DNA sequence: TGCGCCAGCAGCCAAGCAGCGGGCCAAGAGACCCAGTACTTC.

The chain links TRBV20-1 to TRBJ2-7; TRBD1 aligns across 10 bases. CDR3 length equals 13 residues. J lost 6 bases, V lost 6 bases, and 8 bases had no gene match. Per the germline V gene, CDR1 is DFQATT and CDR2 is SNEGSKA (reference sequence). CDR3 loop: CSAGTGALGEQYF. As DNA, the CDR3 is TGCAGTGCCGGGACAGGGGCATTGGGCGAGCAGTACTTC.

This clonotype was found many times. This chain joins TRBV25-1 and TRBJ2-7; TRBD1 aligns across 7 bases. With V trimmed by 5 bases and J by 7 bases, 17 bases remained unmatched. CDR1 and CDR2 (germline): MGHDK, SYGVNS. CDR3 length equals 16 residues. The CDR3 coding sequence is TGTGCCAGCAGTCGAACGACAGGGCCAGACTACCGAGAGCAGTACTTC. Amino acid sequence: CASSRTTGPDYREQYF.

About this clonotype itself: The germline gene is not matched at one end of the junction; a read error may be the cause. The gene calls are TRBV9 and TRBJ1-4; 8 bases are shared with TRBD1. The germline V gene encodes CDR1 SGDLS and CDR2 YYNGEE. The CDR3 has 15 amino acids. The CDR3 region is CASSFGQGGNEKLFF. DNA of the CDR3: TGCGCCAGCAGCTTTGGACAGGGAGGGAATGAAAAACTGTTTTTT.

The chain carries TRBV10-3 and TRBJ2-7; no reliable D call. The CDR3 totals 13 residues. Germline V CDR1 and CDR2: ENHRY, SYGVKD. Trimming cost V 0 bases and J 5 bases, with 8 bases left between them. The CDR3 DNA reads TGTGCCATCAGTGAGTCGAATTCGGACGAGCAGTACTTC. This sequence encodes CAISESNSDEQYF.

This clonotype showed up just a few times. The V call is TRBV5-1, the J call TRBJ1-2; 7 bases are a match to TRBD1. CDR1 is SGHRS, CDR2 YFSETQ, per germline. V gave up 5 bases and J gave up 5 bases; unmatched junction bases: 12. CDR3 length: 15 residues. The CDR3 loop reads CASSSSGTEVYGYTF. In DNA form, the CDR3 reads TGCGCCAGCAGTTCCTCTGGGACAGAAGTATATGGCTACACCTTC.

This clonotype was picked up many times. The V call is TRBV9, the J call TRBJ2-7; unclear D gene. The germline V gene encodes CDR1 SGDLS and CDR2 YYNGEE. Trimming left V 4 bases short and J 5 bases short, with 4 bases between. The CDR3 has 10 amino acids. The CDR3 sequence: CASSNHEQYF. The CDR3 DNA sequence: TGTGCCAGCAGCAACCACGAGCAGTACTTC. Full variable domain (missing parts from reference TRBV9 and TRBJ2-7): DSGVTQTPKHLITATGQRVTLRCSPRSGDLSVYWYQQSLDQGLQFLIQYYNGEERAKGNILERFSAQQFPDLHSELNLSSLELGDSALYFCASSNHEQYFGPGTRLTVT.

Concerning this clonotype itself: Germline and junction disagree at one end, which may indicate a read error. The chain combines TRBV7-9 with TRBJ2-7; possible D gene TRBD1, 5 bases. Germline V gene lookup returns CDR1 SEHNR and CDR2 FQNEAQ (reference sequence). The CDR3 consists of 14 residues. The CDR3 sequence is CASSLEKQDNEQCF. In DNA, the CDR3 is TGTGCCAGCAGCTTAGAGAAACAGGATAACGAGCAGTGCTTC.

This clonotype was found once. The CDR3 region is CASSLTGPVYQETQYF. CDR3 nucleotide sequence: TGTGCCAGCAGCTTGACGGGCCCAGTGTACCAAGAGACCCAGTACTTC. The chain has TRBV10-3 and TRBJ2-5; no definite D call. Germline V CDR1 and CDR2: ENHRY, SYGVKD. The CDR3 length is 16 residues. V lost 10 bases, J lost 0 bases, and 21 bases lay in between.

Ten or more counts support this clonotype. J is TRBJ1-2 and V is TRBV7-9; 8 bases match TRBD1. V lost 5 bases, J lost 4 bases, and 15 bases stayed unmatched. The CDR3 runs to 17 residues. Germline V lookup: CDR1 SEHNR, CDR2 FQNEAQ (reference sequence). CDR3 nucleotide sequence: TGTGCCAGCAGCCAAGTGGCAGGGGGCAACCCTACCTATGGCTACACCTTC. Amino acid sequence: CASSQVAGGNPTYGYTF.

This chain uses TRBV20-1 with TRBJ2-7, with D unclear. CDR3 size: 12 residues. The V gene's germline CDR1 is DFQATT and CDR2 SNEGSKA (reference sequence). The ends were cut back, 3 bases at V and 3 bases at J, with 9 bases in the middle. CDR3 nucleotides: TGCAGTGCTAGGTTGAGGCTCTACGAGCAGTACTTC. Residues: CSARLRLYEQYF.

This clonotype was counted at least ten times. The gene calls are TRBV10-3 and TRBJ2-2; D ambiguous. The CDR3 spans 11 residues. Trimming left V 4 bases short and J 6 bases short, with 3 bases between. The germline gives CDR1 ENHRY, CDR2 SYGVKD. The DNA for the CDR3 is TGTGCCATCAGTGGGGCCGGGGAGCTGTTTTTT. It yields the protein CAISGAGELFF.

Regarding this clonotype: The junction and the germline gene differ at one end; a read error may be behind it. The J gene is TRBJ1-5, the V gene TRBV24-1; the D is unclear. CDR1 and CDR2 (germline): KGHDR, SFDVKD. The CDR3 runs to 14 residues. In nucleotides, the CDR3 is TGTGCCAGCAGTTTCCGGGCCAGCAATCAGCCCCAGCATTTT. Translating gives CASSFRASNQPQHF.

With regard to this clonotype: One junction end disagrees with the germline gene, perhaps due to a read error. The rearrangement joins TRBV7-2 to TRBJ2-7, with TRBD1 matching over 8 bases. The CDR3 sequence is 14 residues long. Per germline, CDR1 SGHTA and CDR2 FQGNSA. For the CDR3, the DNA is TGCGCCAGCAGCCAACAAGACAGGGGCTACGAGCAGTACTTC. This codes for CASSQQDRGYEQYF.

The chain combines TRBV19 with TRBJ2-2; no definite D call. The length of the CDR3 is 14 residues. Germline-derived CDR1 and CDR2 are LNHDA and SQIVND (reference sequence). V shed 6 bases and J shed 6 bases, with 14 bases lying between them. CDR3 amino acids: CASRAALLSGELFF. The CDR3 region has the DNA TGTGCCAGTAGGGCAGCCCTCCTCTCCGGGGAGCTGTTTTTT.

The chain combines TRBV20-1 with TRBJ2-5; maybe TRBD2 (5 bases). Trimming left V 3 bases short and J 4 bases short, with 18 bases between. The V gene's germline CDR1 is DFQATT and CDR2 SNEGSKA (reference sequence). There are 15 residues in the CDR3. CDR3 loop: CSARPAQLAGETQYF. Written as DNA, the CDR3 is TGCAGTGCTAGGCCAGCCCAGCTGGCGGGAGAGACCCAGTACTTC.

The chain recombines TRBV15 with TRBJ2-3; 11 bases are shared with TRBD2. The CDR3 contains 15 residues. Germline trimming cut 2 bases from V and 4 bases from J; bases unmatched to any gene: 2. CDR1 and CDR2 from the germline V gene are LNHNV and YYDKDF (reference sequence). CDR3 amino acids: CATSRLAGGADTQYF. CDR3 coding DNA: TGTGCCACCAGCAGACTAGCGGGAGGCGCAGATACGCAGTATTTT.